A single sample gave rise to the 14 T cell receptor beta chains below, sequenced in a study of regulatory T cells in long-lasting Graves disease. Sequencing libraries for TCR beta were prepared with iRepertoire HTBI primers and Arm-PCR of CDR3 regions. TCRdb processed the multiplex PCR reads anew with MiXCR; each CDR3 protein has one entry. The sample consists of fewer than 400,000 distinct CDR3 sequences, under 20% of them appearing once. The sample's time point: newly diagnosed GD, antithyroid drugs for less than 3 months. PBMCs provided the RNA from which the TCR library was made. Material: peripheral blood mononuclear cells (PBMCs), obtained at new diagnosis, from a patient treated with antithyroid drugs. Receptor source: a female donor with Graves disease.

This clonotype was picked up many times. The V and J genes are TRBV28 and TRBJ2-7, with 7 bases matching TRBD1. CDR1 is MDHEN and CDR2 is SYDVKM in the germline V gene. The CDR3 has 14 amino acids. After removal of 3 bases from V and 2 bases from J, the junction contained 4 bases not matched to a gene. The chain's CDR3 is CASSFQGDTYEQYF. The DNA of the CDR3 is TGTGCCAGCAGTTTTCAGGGGGATACCTACGAGCAGTACTTC.

This clonotype has a count of ten or more. J is TRBJ2-7 and V is TRBV2; 8 bases are a match to TRBD2. The CDR3 totals 14 residues. Germline V gene sequence: CDR1 SNHLY, CDR2 FYNNEI. Trimming removed 8 bases from V and 3 bases from J; junction bases left unmatched: 9. The CDR3 sequence: CASSLREGVYEQYF. The CDR3 bases are TGTGCCAGCTCTCTCCGGGAGGGGGTCTACGAGCAGTACTTC. The variable domain in full, completed from reference TRBV2 and TRBJ2-7, reads EPEVTQTPSHQVTQMGQEVILRCVPISNHLYFYWYRQILGQKVEFLVSFYNNEISEKSEIFDDQFSVERPDGSNFTLKIRSTKLEDSAMYFCASSLREGVYEQYFGPGTRLTVT.

The chain joins TRBV2 to TRBJ2-5; 8 bases are shared with TRBD1. CDR3 length: 14 amino acids. The germline V gene has CDR1 SNHLY and CDR2 FYNNEI. J lost 5 bases, V lost 7 bases, and 9 bases had no gene match. CDR3 DNA sequence: TGTGCCAGCAATTGGGACAGGACGGGGGAGACCCAGTACTTC. This codes for CASNWDRTGETQYF. The full variable domain, rest sourced from reference TRBV2 and TRBJ2-5, is EPEVTQTPSHQVTQMGQEVILRCVPISNHLYFYWYRQILGQKVEFLVSFYNNEISEKSEIFDDQFSVERPDGSNFTLKIRSTKLEDSAMYFCASNWDRTGETQYFGPGTRLLVL.

This clonotype was counted many times. The chain is built from TRBV29-1 and TRBJ2-1; D may correspond to TRBD1 or TRBD2 (6 bases each). The CDR3 runs 14 residues. Germline V CDR1 and CDR2: SQVTM, ANQGSEA. V lost 2 bases and J 5 bases, leaving 13 bases between the germline ends. CDR3 sequence reads: CSVESRGGHNEQFF. In DNA form, the CDR3 reads TGCAGCGTTGAATCCAGGGGAGGTCACAATGAGCAGTTCTTC.

This clonotype was counted ten times or more. V usage is TRBV3-1 and J usage is TRBJ2-1; D is ambiguous. The V gene lost 2 bases and the J gene lost 5 bases, with 13 bases spanning the gap. The V gene's germline CDR1 is LGHDT and CDR2 YNNKEL (reference sequence). The CDR3 runs to 15 residues. The CDR3 sequence is CASSQWAASNNEQFF. For the CDR3, the DNA is TGTGCCAGCAGCCAATGGGCGGCTTCTAACAATGAGCAGTTCTTC.

This clonotype was counted many times. The chain recombines TRBV15 with TRBJ2-3, with 8 bases that match TRBD1. There are 16 residues in the CDR3. J gave up 4 bases and V 1 base, and 7 bases lay outside the gene matches. CDR1 LNHNV and CDR2 YYDKDF come from the germline V gene (reference sequence). The CDR3 coding sequence is TGTGCCACCAGCAGAGTCAACAGGGGGTTATCAGATACGCAGTATTTT. This encodes CATSRVNRGLSDTQYF.

This clonotype was seen many times. The chain has TRBV5-1 and TRBJ1-1; D possibly corresponds to TRBD1 (5 bases). The germline V and J ends were trimmed by 4 bases and 4 bases, with 17 bases remaining between them. This CDR3 has 15 amino acids. Germline loops: CDR1 SGHRS, CDR2 YFSETQ. CDR3 protein: CASSPRGGAGTEAFF. In DNA, the CDR3 is TGCGCCAGCAGCCCGCGGGGGGGTGCGGGCACTGAAGCTTTCTTT.

To note about this clonotype: A clone one base away is much larger, so this may be a read error. Without the conserved terminal phenylalanine or tryptophan, this CDR3 likely stems from a read error. This chain uses TRBV4-1 with TRBJ2-7; D is uncertain. Germline V gene data show CDR1 as MGHRA and CDR2 as YSYEKL. V shed 4 bases and J shed 1 base, with 11 bases lying between them. This CDR3 spans 14 amino acids. The CDR3 loop reads CASSPVSKSYEQYL. In DNA, the CDR3 is TGCGCCAGCAGCCCGGTATCCAAGTCCTACGAGCAGTACCTC.

This clonotype appeared many times. The J gene is TRBJ2-3, the V gene TRBV11-2; TRBD1 agrees at 7 bases. CDR1 and CDR2 (germline): SGHAT, FQNNGV. Losses at the gene ends were 3 bases for V and 2 bases for J; bases not matched to a gene: 5. The CDR3 has 15 amino acids. As DNA, the CDR3 is TGTGCCAGCAGCTTGGGGGACAGTTACACAGATACGCAGTATTTT. Translation: CASSLGDSYTDTQYF.

This clonotype came up many times. V is TRBV28 and J is TRBJ1-5; tentatively, D is TRBD1 (5 bases). CDR1 is MDHEN and CDR2 is SYDVKM in the germline V gene. CDR3 length equals 17 residues. V was clipped by 5 bases and J by 0 bases, with 17 bases between them. Here the CDR3 reads CASSPGAGFYSNQPQHF. CDR3 sequence (DNA): TGTGCCAGCAGTCCCGGGGCGGGGTTCTATAGCAATCAGCCCCAGCATTTT.

In its sample, this clonotype was seen many times. The V and J genes are TRBV3-1 and TRBJ2-5; a weak D match, TRBD1 (5 bases). CDR3 length: 16 amino acids. Germline CDR1 LGHDT, CDR2 YNNKEL (reference sequence). V was trimmed by 1 base and J by 5 bases, leaving 17 bases between them. The CDR3 region has the DNA TGTGCCAGCAGCCAAGGTCTCAGGGCGCAGGGTGAGACCCAGTACTTC. Protein: CASSQGLRAQGETQYF.

This chain uses TRBV28 with TRBJ1-6; D gene ambiguous. V lost 0 bases to trimming and J lost 2 bases, with 8 bases between them. Germline CDR1 reads MDHEN; CDR2 reads SYDVKM. The CDR3 sequence is 16 residues long. The CDR3 bases are TGTGCCAGCAGTTTATGGGCGGGCACCTATAATTCACCCCTCCACTTT. This sequence encodes CASSLWAGTYNSPLHF. Using reference TRBV28 and TRBJ1-6 for the parts outside the CDR3, the full variable domain is DVKVTQSSRYLVKRTGEKVFLECVQDMDHENMFWYRQDPGLGLRLIYFSYDVKMKEKGDIPEGYSVSREKKERFSLILESASTNQTSMYLCASSLWAGTYNSPLHFGNGTRLTVT.

This clonotype was counted at least ten times. The chain uses TRBV6-2 or TRBV6-3 and TRBJ2-2; D call uncertain. V was trimmed by 2 bases and J by 3 bases, leaving 7 bases between them. The CDR3 length is 14 residues. From germline, CDR1 is MNHEY and CDR2 SVGEGT. Written as DNA, the CDR3 is TGTGCCAGCAGTTACCCGCAGGACACCGGGGAGCTGTTTTTT. Protein product: CASSYPQDTGELFF.

The table lists this clonotype with a few counts. The chain couples TRBV18 to TRBJ2-1; D is possibly TRBD1 (5 bases). Germline V lookup: CDR1 KGHSH, CDR2 LQKENI. The CDR3 totals 14 residues. V was trimmed by 5 bases and J by 7 bases, leaving 15 bases between them. The CDR3 reads CASSGAISGNEQFF. In nucleotides, the CDR3 is TGTGCCAGCTCAGGGGCCATATCAGGAAATGAGCAGTTCTTC.